The present TCR beta chain was sequenced within a study of Graves' ophthalmopathy and Graves' hyperthyroidism. For repertoire sequencing, the TCR beta CDR3 regions were amplified from RNA transcripts. RT-PCR in the first round used HTBI primers; a second-round multiplex PCR followed. TCRdb recomputed calls from the multiplex PCR reads with MiXCR, one row per CDR3 protein. This sample has more than 1,000,000 distinct CDR3 sequences, with 36% found just once. This clonotype has a handful of counts. The length of the CDR3 is 12 residues. V lost 4 bases and J 5 bases, leaving 9 bases between the germline ends. CDR1 is MNHEY and CDR2 is SVGEGT in the germline V gene.

The sample comprised peripheral blood or thyroid tissue (not recorded which). The chain has TRBV6-2 or TRBV6-3 and TRBJ2-7, with D unresolved. This sequence originates from an adult man with Graves' hyperthyroidism. The CDR3 DNA follows: TGTGCCAGCAGTTTTACGAGAGACGAGCAGTACTTC. It yields the protein CASSFTRDEQYF.